These T cell receptor beta chains were read from a single sample in a study of blood T cells in healthy people across ages. TCRdb re-called the 5' RACE reads through MiXCR, storing one row per CDR3 protein. The data contain about 640,000 distinct CDR3 sequences, about 53% of them singletons. Input material: blood. The receptor set was obtained from a man between 60 and 75 years old in good health. Each CDR3 is given with its conserved first and last residue. A D gene is named only where the DNA matches it firmly. Not all rows give a size; the values are once, few, many and, for expanded clones, a class.

abundance,v_gene,j_gene,d_gene,CDR3nt,CDR3aa
once,TRBV3-1,TRBJ1-5,-,TGTGCCAGCAGCCCTGGACAGTTTAGCAATCAGCCCCAGCATTTT,CASSPGQFSNQPQHF
-,TRBV20-1,TRBJ1-2,-,TGCAGTGCTAGTAGGGGTGACTATGGCTACACCTTC,CSASRGDYGYTF
-,TRBV12-3/TRBV12-4,TRBJ2-1,-,TGTGCCAGCAGTTTAACAGGGCCCTACAATGAGCAGTTCTTC,CASSLTGPYNEQFF
-,TRBV28,TRBJ1-4,-,TGTGCCAGCAGTCGTACAGGGCAGGAAAAACTGTTTTTT,CASSRTGQEKLFF
few,TRBV10-3,TRBJ2-1,TRBD2,TGTGCCATCAGTGAGCAAGAGCGGGGGGCATACAATGAGCAGTTCTTC,CAISEQERGAYNEQFF
-,TRBV6-1,TRBJ2-1,TRBD1,TGTGCCAGCACCCAAGGACAGGGGGCCAACTACAATGAGCAGTTCTTC,CASTQGQGANYNEQFF
-,TRBV20-1,TRBJ2-7,-,TGCAGTGCCAGCCAGACCTCGGGCCACTACGAGCAGTACTTC,CSASQTSGHYEQYF
-,TRBV15,TRBJ2-7,TRBD1,TGTGCCACGAGTATGACAGGGAGCTCCTACGAGCAGTACTTC,CATSMTGSSYEQYF
-,TRBV5-1,TRBJ1-2,TRBD1,TGCGCCAGCAGCTTGGCCCAGACAGGGGGCGGCTACACCTTC,CASSLAQTGGGYTF
-,TRBV6-6,TRBJ2-1,TRBD2,TGTGCCAGCAGTGGGGCAGCACTAGCGGGGATCAATGAGCAGTTCTTC,CASSGAALAGINEQFF
-,TRBV7-2,TRBJ1-2,-,TGTGCCAGCAGCTCGGGACAAAGGGGGGTCTATGGCTACACCTTC,CASSSGQRGVYGYTF
-,TRBV9,TRBJ1-1,TRBD1,TGTGCCAGCAGCGACGGGACAGGGGTTCAAGCTTTCTTT,CASSDGTGVQAFF
-,TRBV11-1,TRBJ2-5,-,TGTGCCAGCAGCTTCGGGGGCCTGGAGACCCAGTACTTC,CASSFGGLETQYF
-,TRBV3-1,TRBJ2-4,-,TGTGCCAGCAGCCAAGAGGGTCGGGGACTAGCCAAAAACATTCAGTACTTC,CASSQEGRGLAKNIQYF
few,TRBV20-1,TRBJ1-6,-,TGCAGTGCTAGAGGTCCAGGGGCGAGCTCCTATAATTCACCCCTCCACTTT,CSARGPGASSYNSPLHF
-,TRBV25-1,TRBJ2-1,-,TGTGCCAGCAGTCGTTTACAGGGTAGCGATGAGCAGTTCTTC,CASSRLQGSDEQFF